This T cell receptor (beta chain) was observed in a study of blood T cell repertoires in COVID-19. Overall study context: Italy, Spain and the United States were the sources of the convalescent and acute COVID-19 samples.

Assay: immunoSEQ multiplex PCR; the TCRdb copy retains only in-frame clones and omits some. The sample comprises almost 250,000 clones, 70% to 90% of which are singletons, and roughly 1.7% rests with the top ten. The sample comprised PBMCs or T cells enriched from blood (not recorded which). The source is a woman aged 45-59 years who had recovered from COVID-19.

The CDR3 nucleotides read TGTGCCAGCAGCTTGGAGACAGGGGTGGTTGGTGGCTACACCTTC. Amino acids: CASSLETGVVGGYTF. The chain recombines TRBV7-2 with TRBJ1-2; 8 bases fit TRBD1. With 3 bases clipped from V and 7 bases from J, the junction kept 10 bases outside the gene matches. The germline V gene has CDR1 SGHTA and CDR2 FQGNSA. The CDR3 has 15 amino acids.